A single sample gave rise to the 30 T cell receptor beta chains below, sequenced in a study of cytomegalovirus exposure and HLA in healthy donors. Primers included in the PCR were 60 Vbeta and 13 Jbeta primers. Sequencing was performed with immunoSEQ multiplex PCR; in TCRdb, only in-frame clones are kept and a portion is missing. Among 100,000 to 150,000 clones listed, more than 80% were seen once. The specimen was PBMCs. All receptors derive from a man aged 35-49 years in good health and CMV-seronegative.

This sequence joins TRBV6-1 and TRBJ1-1, with a weak D call TRBD1 (6 bases). The CDR3 extends over 14 amino acids. The V gene's germline CDR1 is MNHNS and CDR2 SASEGT. The V and J ends lost 6 bases and 5 bases respectively, with 16 bases between them. DNA of the CDR3: TGTGCCAGCAGGGACAGAGGGTGGAATACTGAAGCTTTCTTT. Translation: CASRDRGWNTEAFF.

Only a few counts were recorded for this clone. The gene calls are TRBV10-3 and TRBJ2-2, with TRBD2 identical over 7 bases. The CDR3 runs to 18 residues. CDR1 is ENHRY and CDR2 is SYGVKD in the germline V gene. Unmatched junction bases numbered 16, after V lost 7 bases and J lost 2 bases. Here the CDR3 DNA reads TGTGCCATCACTCAAACGGTCCCGGGGAGGGGCAACACCGGGGAGCTGTTTTTT. It translates to CAITQTVPGRGNTGELFF.

V gene TRBV5-6 combines with J gene TRBJ1-1; maybe TRBD1 (6 bases). CDR3 length: 17 residues. With 0 bases removed from V and 0 bases from J, the gap between germline ends came to 15 bases. In germline, CDR1 is SGHDT, CDR2 YYEEEE. The CDR3 loop is CASSLGGGSPLNTEAFF. CDR3 coding DNA: TGTGCCAGCAGCTTGGGTGGGGGCAGCCCCCTGAACACTGAAGCTTTCTTT.

The CDR3 loop is CASSSTGAYEQYF. The CDR3 DNA is TGTGCCAGCAGCTCGACAGGGGCATACGAGCAGTACTTC. The genes are TRBV11-2 and TRBJ2-7; 8 nucleotides match TRBD1. The ends lost 4 bases at V and 4 bases at J; junction bases unmatched: 3. This CDR3 comprises 13 residues. CDR1 SGHAT and CDR2 FQNNGV come from the germline V gene.

J is TRBJ1-1 and V is TRBV19, with TRBD1 matching over 7 bases. V shed 5 bases and J 3 bases; nucleotides not matched to a gene: 9. Germline V gene data show CDR1 as LNHDA and CDR2 as SQIVND (reference sequence). The CDR3 length is 15 residues. DNA for the CDR3: TGTGCCAGTAGTGGTTTTACAGGGGCTCACACTGAAGCTTTCTTT. Its translation is CASSGFTGAHTEAFF.

The V gene is TRBV5-5, the J gene TRBJ2-7; D gene uncertain. Germline V gene sequence: CDR1 SGHKS, CDR2 YYEKEE (reference sequence). The CDR3 totals 15 residues. Trimming shortened V by 0 bases and J by 2 bases, and 12 bases separated the two germline ends. Here the CDR3 reads CASSLAHGRTYEQYF. The CDR3 DNA follows: TGTGCCAGCAGCTTGGCCCATGGTAGAACCTACGAGCAGTACTTC.

V usage is TRBV19 and J usage is TRBJ2-2; 9 bases are a match to TRBD2. Germline loops: CDR1 LNHDA, CDR2 SQIVND (reference sequence). Germline trimming cut 4 bases from V and 4 bases from J; bases unmatched to any gene: 10. The CDR3 totals 17 residues. CDR3 sequence reads: CASSNPTSGGLTGELFF. DNA of the CDR3: TGTGCCAGTAGTAACCCGACTAGCGGAGGACTCACCGGGGAGCTGTTTTTT. Using reference TRBV19 and TRBJ2-2 for the parts outside the CDR3, the full variable domain is DGGITQSPKYLFRKEGQNVTLSCEQNLNHDAMYWYRQDPGQGLRLIYYSQIVNDFQKGDIAEGYSVSREKKESFPLTVTSAQKNPTAFYLCASSNPTSGGLTGELFFGEGSRLTVL.

This chain links TRBV6-5 with TRBJ1-1; D might be TRBD1 (5 bases). Germline assignment: CDR1 MNHEY and CDR2 SVGAGI. This CDR3 is built from 14 residues. Deletions cut 4 bases from V and 6 bases from J, with 15 bases between. In DNA form, the CDR3 reads TGTGCCAGCAGTTTCGACAGAGCTGGTCCTGAAGCTTTCTTT. This encodes CASSFDRAGPEAFF.

This chain links TRBV5-1 with TRBJ1-1; 10 bases match TRBD1. There are 13 residues in the CDR3. Trimming cost V 0 bases and J 11 bases; bases outside gene matches: 4. Per germline, CDR1 SGHRS and CDR2 YFSETQ. CDR3 in amino acids: CASSLGTGGGAFF. CDR3 bases: TGCGCCAGCAGCTTGGGGACAGGGGGGGGTGCTTTCTTT.

This clone was seen just once. J is TRBJ2-7 and V is TRBV4-2; 15 bases match TRBD2. CDR1 and CDR2 (germline): LGHNA, YNFKEQ. The CDR3 is 20 amino acids. Losses at the gene ends were 0 bases for V and 5 bases for J; bases not matched to a gene: 14. The CDR3 is CASSQEGRLGTSGRRNEQYF. The CDR3, as DNA: TGTGCCAGCAGCCAAGAGGGACGATTAGGGACTAGCGGGAGGAGGAACGAGCAGTACTTC.

This clone was seen a single time. The sample carries other DNA sequences with the same CDR3. The chain combines TRBV9 with TRBJ1-1, with D uncertain. Trimming left V 0 bases short and J 2 bases short, with 8 bases between. Per the germline V gene, CDR1 is SGDLS and CDR2 is YYNGEE. CDR3 length equals 14 residues. Here the CDR3 DNA reads TGTGCCAGCAGCGTAGGCCCAGGCAACACTGAAGCTTTCTTT. It translates to CASSVGPGNTEAFF.

The sample holds one count of this clone. The chain has TRBV6-5 and TRBJ2-7; 8 nucleotides line up with TRBD2. The V segment lost 2 bases and the J segment 3 bases; nucleotides outside the gene matches: 9. The CDR3 runs 16 residues. CDR1 is MNHEY, CDR2 SVGAGI, per germline. The CDR3 here is CASSYERGSGIYEQYF. CDR3 nucleotide sequence: TGTGCCAGCAGTTACGAACGGGGTAGCGGGATCTACGAGCAGTACTTC.

J is TRBJ1-1 and V is TRBV30; D remains ambiguous. CDR1 and CDR2 from the germline V gene are GTSNPN and SVGIG (reference sequence). V shed 4 bases and J shed 3 bases, with 6 bases lying between them. The CDR3 loop spans 11 amino acids. CDR3 sequence: CAWNRDTEAFF. CDR3 nucleotide sequence: TGTGCCTGGAACAGAGACACTGAAGCTTTCTTT.

The genes are TRBV10-2 and TRBJ1-5; 7 nucleotides agree with TRBD1. Per the germline V gene, CDR1 is WSHSY and CDR2 is SAAADI. The V segment lost 9 bases and the J segment 4 bases; nucleotides outside the gene matches: 9. This CDR3 spans 14 amino acids. The CDR3 is CASRDRGGNQPQHF. Written as DNA, the CDR3 is TGCGCCAGTCGGGACAGAGGGGGGAATCAGCCCCAGCATTTT.

V usage is TRBV2 and J usage is TRBJ2-3, with 7 bases fitting TRBD1. CDR1 and CDR2 (germline): SNHLY, FYNNEI. The CDR3 spans 16 residues. The V gene end was trimmed by 8 bases and the J gene end by 2 bases; junction bases not matched to a gene: 13. DNA of the CDR3: TGTGCCAGCGTGATGACAGGGCCGAATTTCACAGATACGCAGTATTTT. It translates to CASVMTGPNFTDTQYF.

V and J are TRBV2 and TRBJ2-6; a weak D match, TRBD2 (5 bases). The V gene's germline CDR1 is SNHLY and CDR2 FYNNEI. The CDR3 has 15 residues. With 5 bases removed from V and 1 base from J, the gap between germline ends came to 9 bases. The CDR3 bases are TGTGCCAGCAGTTACGGGGAGTCTGGGGCCAACGTCCTGACTTTC. Protein: CASSYGESGANVLTF.

This clone has a handful of counts. This sequence joins TRBV9 and TRBJ2-1; D is possibly TRBD2 (5 bases). CDR3 length: 15 amino acids. V was trimmed by 2 bases and J by 3 bases, leaving 12 bases between them. The germline gives CDR1 SGDLS, CDR2 YYNGEE. CDR3 residues: CASSVDGNIYNEQFF. For the CDR3, the DNA is TGTGCCAGCAGCGTCGACGGGAACATCTACAATGAGCAGTTCTTC.

The chain carries TRBV30 and TRBJ2-5; no definite D call. In germline, CDR1 is GTSNPN, CDR2 SVGIG (reference sequence). V shed 1 base and J shed 4 bases, with 4 bases lying between them. The CDR3 sequence is 11 residues long. The CDR3 nucleotides read TGTGCCTGGAGTGCGGGAGAGACCCAGTACTTC. Translated, it gives CAWSAGETQYF.

The chain is built from TRBV27 and TRBJ2-2; possible D gene TRBD2, 5 bases. V was clipped by 5 bases and J by 6 bases, with 10 bases between them. CDR1 is MNHEY, CDR2 SMNVEV, per germline (reference sequence). The CDR3 is 13 residues long. As DNA, the CDR3 is TGTGCCAGCAGTCGAATGAGGGCCGGGGAGCTGTTTTTT. Its translation is CASSRMRAGELFF.

This clone came up once. V is TRBV5-1 and J is TRBJ2-1; a weak D match, TRBD2 (6 bases). There are 16 residues in the CDR3. Germline V gives CDR1 SGHRS, CDR2 YFSETQ. Deletions cut 4 bases from V and 0 bases from J, with 14 bases between. The CDR3 DNA follows: TGCGCCAGCAGCGGAGGGGAGCGAGGCTCCTACAATGAGCAGTTCTTC. Protein: CASSGGERGSYNEQFF.

The J gene is TRBJ2-3, the V gene TRBV5-6, with TRBD1 matching 9 bases. J lost 4 bases, V lost 4 bases, and 10 bases had no gene match. This CDR3 spans 16 amino acids. The germline V gene encodes CDR1 SGHDT and CDR2 YYEEEE. The CDR3 loop reads CASSPTGGVRADTQYF. In DNA, the CDR3 is TGTGCCAGCAGCCCCACAGGGGGCGTACGGGCAGATACGCAGTATTTT.

This chain joins TRBV11-2 and TRBJ1-6; 7 bases line up with TRBD1. Per germline, CDR1 SGHAT and CDR2 FQNNGV. CDR3 length equals 14 residues. V lost 5 bases to trimming and J lost 8 bases; unmatched junction nucleotides: 6. CDR3 loop: CASSLTGRDSPLHF. CDR3 bases: TGTGCCAGCAGCCTGACAGGGAGAGATTCACCCCTCCACTTT.

This clone occurred a few times. This chain joins TRBV18 and TRBJ1-1; 8 positions agree with TRBD1. The V segment lost 4 bases and the J segment 6 bases; nucleotides outside the gene matches: 7. The CDR3 contains 14 residues. Germline-derived CDR1 and CDR2 are KGHSH and LQKENI. The CDR3 region is CASSLDRGWAEAFF. The CDR3, as DNA: TGTGCCAGCTCACTTGACAGGGGCTGGGCTGAAGCTTTCTTT.

V is TRBV7-2 and J is TRBJ2-3, with D unclear. V lost 1 base and J 2 bases, leaving 7 bases between the germline ends. Per the germline V gene, CDR1 is SGHTA and CDR2 is FQGNSA. The CDR3 runs 14 residues. CDR3 loop: CASSLGIYTDTQYF. The DNA of the CDR3 is TGTGCCAGCAGCTTAGGTATCTACACAGATACGCAGTATTTT. Based on the CDR3 plus reference TRBV7-2 and TRBJ2-3, the full variable domain is GAGVSQSPSNKVTEKGKDVELRCDPISGHTALYWYRQSLGQGLEFLIYFQGNSAPDKSGLPSDRFSAERTGGSVSTLTIQRTQQEDSAVYLCASSLGIYTDTQYFGPGTRLTVL.

This clone turned up a few times. Here the CDR3 reads CASSLGTSGGEQFF. In DNA form, the CDR3 reads TGTGCCAGCAGCTTGGGGACTAGCGGGGGGGAGCAGTTCTTC. The genes are TRBV7-9 and TRBJ2-1; 15 bases line up with TRBD2. Germline V CDR1 and CDR2: SEHNR, FQNEAQ (reference sequence). V dropped 3 bases and J dropped 10; count of bases not matched to a gene: 1. The CDR3 is made up of 14 amino acids. The full variable domain, with the rest looked up from reference TRBV7-9 and TRBJ2-1, is DTGVSQNPRHKITKRGQNVTFRCDPISEHNRLYWYRQTLGQGPEFLTYFQNEAQLEKSRLLSDRFSAERPKGSFSTLEIQRTEQGDSAMYLCASSLGTSGGEQFFGPGTRLTVL.

The J gene is TRBJ1-5, the V gene TRBV2; 7 bases match TRBD1. The germline V gene has CDR1 SNHLY and CDR2 FYNNEI. The CDR3 runs 13 residues. V trimming: 6 bases; J trimming: 5 bases; junction bases outside the gene matches: 4. This CDR3 is CASRGQQDQPQHF. CDR3 sequence (DNA): TGTGCCAGCAGGGGACAGCAAGATCAGCCCCAGCATTTT.

The chain joins TRBV5-1 to TRBJ2-7; the D gene is possibly TRBD1 (6 bases). The germline V gene has CDR1 SGHRS and CDR2 YFSETQ. The CDR3 is 14 amino acids. V dropped 2 bases and J dropped 3 bases, with 12 bases sitting between them. The CDR3 bases are TGCGCCAGCAGCTTCTTGACAGGCGGCTACGAGCAGTACTTC. Translating gives CASSFLTGGYEQYF.

The V and J genes are TRBV5-1 and TRBJ1-1; 7 bases align to TRBD1. This CDR3 has 14 amino acids. The germline V gene encodes CDR1 SGHRS and CDR2 YFSETQ. With 4 bases clipped from V and 1 base from J, the junction kept 4 bases outside the gene matches. The CDR3 sequence is CASSVDRANTEAFF. CDR3 nucleotides: TGCGCCAGCAGCGTTGACAGGGCGAACACTGAAGCTTTCTTT.

The V call is TRBV5-1, the J call TRBJ1-4; D unresolved. This CDR3 spans 11 amino acids. Germline values: CDR1 SGHRS, CDR2 YFSETQ. V was clipped by 5 bases and J by 5 bases, with 4 bases between them. CDR3 DNA sequence: TGCGCCAGCAGACTGAATGAAAAACTGTTTTTT. Translating gives CASRLNEKLFF. The variable domain in full, completed from reference TRBV5-1 and TRBJ1-4, reads KAGVTQTPRYLIKTRGQQVTLSCSPISGHRSVSWYQQTPGQGLQFLFEYFSETQRNKGNFPGRFSGRQFSNSRSEMNVSTLELGDSALYLCASRLNEKLFFGSGTQLSVL.

The chain recombines TRBV5-1 with TRBJ2-1; 10 bases align to TRBD1. The V segment lost 4 bases and the J segment 10 bases; nucleotides outside the gene matches: 11. This CDR3 spans 15 amino acids. Germline CDR1 reads SGHRS; CDR2 reads YFSETQ. CDR3: CASSAGTGVTREQFF. As DNA, the CDR3 is TGCGCCAGCAGCGCCGGGACAGGGGTAACTCGGGAGCAGTTCTTC. The full variable domain, in which reference TRBV5-1 and TRBJ2-1 provide the parts outside the CDR3, is KAGVTQTPRYLIKTRGQQVTLSCSPISGHRSVSWYQQTPGQGLQFLFEYFSETQRNKGNFPGRFSGRQFSNSRSEMNVSTLELGDSALYLCASSAGTGVTREQFFGPGTRLTVL.